This T cell receptor (beta chain) comes out of a study of response to subunit inactivated influenza vaccine. Broader study findings: Few new T cells, the authors suggested, are recruited by each seasonal influenza vaccination.

In this sample, this clonotype turned up many times. Its target is unknown. TCRdb analysed the RT-PCR reads with MiXCR anew, one entry per CDR3 protein. This table holds some 640,000 distinct CDR3 sequences, roughly 13% found once. The sample here was PBMCs from blood, taken less than 15 days before vaccination. The clonotype originates from a man aged 45-65 years who received an inactivated influenza vaccine.

The CDR3 region is CASRRQAVSSYEQYF. DNA of the CDR3: TGTGCCAGCAGGCGTCAAGCGGTATCCTCCTACGAGCAGTACTTC. The chain joins TRBV11-1 to TRBJ2-7, with D perhaps matching TRBD2 (5 bases). This CDR3 region has 15 residues. The ends were cut back, 6 bases at V and 0 bases at J, with 15 bases in the middle. From germline, CDR1 is SGHAT and CDR2 FQDESV (reference sequence).